The sequence of this T cell receptor (beta chain) was determined in a study of blood T cell repertoires in COVID-19 (dated by TCRdb to about 2020). Study-wide context: Samples covering the acute and convalescent phases of COVID-19 were provided by collaborators in the United States, Italy and Spain. The material from the prospective study consisted of cDNA or gDNA derived from T cells, B-cell-depleted T cells, or PBMCs. Nearly every sample came with metadata listing a de-identified subject ID, COVID-19 status, age in years and sex. HLA class I and class II types, where available, came from metadata supplied by the sample provider rather than from assay-based typing. Samples were obtained from the ongoing ImmuneRACE study (first 160 participants) and from about 1,300 subjects provided by 6 global collaborators. Subjects who had been exposed to COVID-19, were actively infected with it, or had recovered from it provided the deeply sampled blood TCRbeta repertoires that made up the dataset. A freely available public database, intended as a resource for researchers studying the immune response to SARS-CoV-2, is where the repertoires were released. Points the paper makes about the study in general: The amount of clinical and demographic metadata varied by source and participant and was provided uncurated.

Each collaborating institution followed its own protocols to collect whole blood in K2EDTA tubes. For TCRbeta analysis, collaborator samples were shipped as frozen whole blood, as isolated PBMCs, or as DNA extracted from either sample type. This clone was observed a single time. The antigen it binds to is not known. Base qualities were left out, and no much larger clone turns up one base away. Including the terminal cysteine and phenylalanine, the CDR3 comprises 13 residues. The only DNA kept is the CDR3, 39 bases in frame from the first base. CDR1 and CDR2, looked up from the germline V gene, are ENHRY and SYGVKD. V drops 10 bases and J drops 5 bases, leaving 12 bases in between. TCRbeta CDR3 regions were amplified from genomic DNA by means of the immunoSEQ Assay, a bias-controlled multiplex PCR. In the authors' own workflow: The number of nucleated cells in each sample was estimated by amplification of reference gene primers within the assay. To quantify the absolute abundance of each unique TCRbeta CDR3 rearrangement, sequence reads were collapsed and filtered. For each sample, productive Simpson clonality was calculated as the square root of Simpson's diversity index across productive rearrangements. Imported from immuneACCESS, the table was reduced by TCRdb to in-frame sequences with V and J called. These copies leave out some clones; in studies compared against another copy, an unresolved V gene accounts for under half, and the cause of the remainder is not known. Clonal size and the V and J genes are those of that table, whereas D and trimming came from the DNA. For this sample there are over 150,000 clones; 60% to 80% appear just once. About 26% of the sample rests with the top ten.

Sequenced: peripheral blood. The TCR comes from a woman aged 70-85 years with acute or convalescent COVID-19. This sequence uses TRBV10-3 and TRBJ1-6; the D gene is perhaps TRBD1, on 5 matching bases. The CDR3 in this case is CATRQPHNSPLHF. DNA sequence: TGTGCCACTCGACAGCCGCATAATTCACCCCTCCACTTT.